A selection of T cell receptor beta chains follows, all from one sample in a study of T cell responses to AZD1222 COVID-19 vaccine. Data came from immunoSEQ multiplex PCR; TCRdb stores just in-frame clones and leaves some out. This sample carries roughly 140,000 clones, 89% of them seen once, and the ten largest clones take approximately 4.5%. The sample consisted of peripheral blood, taken on day 0 of AZD1222 vaccination. These receptors were taken from an adult in good health. Each CDR3 is given with its conserved first and last residue.

J gene: TRBJ1-5; V gene: TRBV3-1/TRBV3-2; CDR3 protein: CASSQASNQPQHF
J gene: TRBJ2-5; V gene: TRBV5-1; CDR3 protein: CASSVRGRGETQYF
J gene: TRBJ2-3; V gene: TRBV3-1/TRBV3-2; CDR3 protein: CASSTSTSTDTQYF
J gene: TRBJ1-3; V gene: TRBV28; CDR3 protein: CASSFHRSGNTIYF
J gene: TRBJ2-7; V gene: TRBV5-5; CDR3 protein: CASTLVQGSGHEQYF
J gene: TRBJ2-3; V gene: TRBV19; CDR3 protein: CASRGRAASTDTQYF
J gene: TRBJ1-1; V gene: TRBV6-5; CDR3 protein: CASRLQGADNTEAFF
J gene: TRBJ2-7; V gene: TRBV6-5; CDR3 protein: CASSYSSLVGTYEQYF
J gene: TRBJ1-2; V gene: TRBV11-2; CDR3 protein: CASSPLGSDGYTF
J gene: TRBJ1-5; V gene: TRBV7-8; CDR3 protein: CASSLERGGGQPQHF
J gene: TRBJ1-2; V gene: TRBV13; CDR3 protein: CASSPGGSNYGYTF
J gene: TRBJ2-7; V gene: TRBV18; CDR3 protein: CASSPGDRVAYYEQYF
J gene: TRBJ1-5; V gene: TRBV2; CDR3 protein: CASHSSNQPQHF
J gene: TRBJ1-2; V gene: TRBV19; CDR3 protein: CASSLSTGRGYTF
J gene: TRBJ1-1; V gene: TRBV5-1; CDR3 protein: CASSLDRRLNTEAFF
J gene: TRBJ1-2; V gene: TRBV19; CDR3 protein: CASSISPGEGYTF
J gene: TRBJ2-2; V gene: TRBV10-1; CDR3 protein: CASSPGSNTGELFF
J gene: TRBJ1-4; V gene: TRBV2; CDR3 protein: CASSVGQYNEKLFF
J gene: TRBJ1-1; V gene: TRBV19; CDR3 protein: CATGQGAGTEAFF
J gene: TRBJ1-2; V gene: TRBV7-2; CDR3 protein: CASSLKTGKEGSGYTF
J gene: TRBJ2-7; V gene: TRBV5-1; CDR3 protein: CASSLHYEQYF
J gene: TRBJ1-1; V gene: TRBV5-8; CDR3 protein: CASSWGTGGNTEAFF
J gene: TRBJ2-5; V gene: TRBV7-6; CDR3 protein: CASSLGAGSWETQYF
J gene: TRBJ1-6; V gene: TRBV20-1; CDR3 protein: CSASPNTGTGSPLHF
J gene: TRBJ1-3; V gene: TRBV28; CDR3 protein: CASRDTLSGNTIYF
J gene: TRBJ1-1; V gene: TRBV19; CDR3 protein: CASSITENTEAFF
J gene: TRBJ1-1; V gene: TRBV19; CDR3 protein: CASKLGGTEAFF
J gene: TRBJ2-1; V gene: TRBV4-1; CDR3 protein: CASSQLDLISYNEQFF
J gene: TRBJ1-1; V gene: TRBV29-1; CDR3 protein: CSVEGRGGTEAFF